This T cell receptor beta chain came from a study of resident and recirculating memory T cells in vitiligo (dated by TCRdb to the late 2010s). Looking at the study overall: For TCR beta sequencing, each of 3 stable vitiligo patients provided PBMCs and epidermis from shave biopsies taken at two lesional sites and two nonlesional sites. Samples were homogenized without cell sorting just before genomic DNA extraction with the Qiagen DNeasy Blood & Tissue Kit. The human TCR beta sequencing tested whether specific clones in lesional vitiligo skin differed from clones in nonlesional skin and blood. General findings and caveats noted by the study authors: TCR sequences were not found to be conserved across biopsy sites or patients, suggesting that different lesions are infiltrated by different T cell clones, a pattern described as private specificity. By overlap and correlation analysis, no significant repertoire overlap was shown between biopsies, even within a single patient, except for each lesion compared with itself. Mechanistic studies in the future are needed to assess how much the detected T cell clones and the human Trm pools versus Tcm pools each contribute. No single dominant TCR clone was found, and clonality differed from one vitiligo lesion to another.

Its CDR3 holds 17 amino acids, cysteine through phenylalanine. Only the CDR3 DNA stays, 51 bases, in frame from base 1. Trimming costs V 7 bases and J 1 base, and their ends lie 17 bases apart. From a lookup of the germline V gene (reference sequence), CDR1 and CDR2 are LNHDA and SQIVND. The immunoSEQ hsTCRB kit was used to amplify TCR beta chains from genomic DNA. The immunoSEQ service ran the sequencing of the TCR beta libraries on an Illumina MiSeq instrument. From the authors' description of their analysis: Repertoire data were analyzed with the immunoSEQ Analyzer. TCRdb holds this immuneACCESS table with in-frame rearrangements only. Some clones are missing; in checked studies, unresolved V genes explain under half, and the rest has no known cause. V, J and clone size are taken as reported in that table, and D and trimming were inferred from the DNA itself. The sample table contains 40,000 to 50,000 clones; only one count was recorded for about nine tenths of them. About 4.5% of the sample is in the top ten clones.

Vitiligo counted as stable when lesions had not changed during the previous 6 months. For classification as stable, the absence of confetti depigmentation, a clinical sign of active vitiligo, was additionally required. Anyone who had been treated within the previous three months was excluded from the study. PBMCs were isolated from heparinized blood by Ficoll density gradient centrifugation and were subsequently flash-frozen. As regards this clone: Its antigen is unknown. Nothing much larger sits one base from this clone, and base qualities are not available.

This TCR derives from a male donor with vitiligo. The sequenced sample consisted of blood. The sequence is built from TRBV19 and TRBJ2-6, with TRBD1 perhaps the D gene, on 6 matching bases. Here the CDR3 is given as CASTQIRGSSGANVLTF. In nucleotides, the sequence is TGTGCCAGTACCCAAATCAGGGGAAGTTCTGGGGCCAACGTCCTGACTTTC.